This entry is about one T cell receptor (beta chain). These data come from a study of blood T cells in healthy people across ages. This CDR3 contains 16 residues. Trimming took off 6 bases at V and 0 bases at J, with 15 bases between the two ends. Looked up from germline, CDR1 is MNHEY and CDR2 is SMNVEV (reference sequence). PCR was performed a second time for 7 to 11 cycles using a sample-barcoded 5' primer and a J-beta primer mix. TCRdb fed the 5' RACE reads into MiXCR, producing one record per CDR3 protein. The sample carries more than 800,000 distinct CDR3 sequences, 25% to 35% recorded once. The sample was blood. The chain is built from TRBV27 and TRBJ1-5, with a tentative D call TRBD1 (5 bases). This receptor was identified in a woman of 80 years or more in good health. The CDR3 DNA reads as TGTGCCAGCAGCCAAGACGGGGGATATAGCAATCAGCCCCAGCATTTT. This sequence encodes CASSQDGGYSNQPQHF.